These 3 T cell receptor beta chains originate from one sample sequenced in a study of vaccination and CD4 T cells after COVID-19. As for treatment: roughly 10-day PBMC culture with coronavirus spike peptide pools or control peptides (ViraFEST assay). The antigens of these receptors remain unknown. With the Oncomine TCR Beta short-read assay, DNA from cultured CD4+ T cells was sequenced. TCRdb re-called the PCR reads through MiXCR, storing one row per CDR3 protein. Seen here are just under 20,000 distinct CDR3 sequences, around 40% observed once, and the top ten hold about 29%. The source was CD4+ T cells from blood, cultured in vitro, collected before SARS-CoV-2 vaccination. These receptors all stem from a human donor who received a COVID-19 vaccine.

The rearrangement joins TRBV29-1 to TRBJ1-2; D gene unclear. Germline assignment: CDR1 SQVTM and CDR2 ANQGSEA. V lost 6 bases and J lost 4, with 9 bases in between. CDR3 length equals 11 residues. CDR3 bases: TGCAGCGTGGACGAAGGCTATGGCTACACCTTC. Residues: CSVDEGYGYTF.

The chain uses TRBV5-1 and TRBJ2-1; the match to TRBD1 covers 10 bases. Germline-derived CDR1 and CDR2 are SGHRS and YFSETQ. V was pared by 4 bases and J by 6 bases, with 7 bases of the junction left unmatched. This CDR3 is built from 15 residues. The CDR3, as DNA: TGCGCCAGCAGCCCCGCCGGGACAGGGGCCAATGAGCAGTTCTTC. Its translation: CASSPAGTGANEQFF.

The V gene is TRBV5-4, the J gene TRBJ2-7, with 10 bases that match TRBD1. V was clipped by 2 bases and J by 4 bases; unmatched bases: 6. The CDR3 contains 15 residues. Germline assignment: CDR1 SGHNT and CDR2 YYREEE (reference sequence). CDR3 nucleotides: TGTGCCAGCAGCTTCCGGGACAGGGGAACTTACGAGCAGTACTTC. Amino acid sequence: CASSFRDRGTYEQYF.